Given below is one T cell receptor beta chain in context. The antigen remains unidentified. Investigators reverse transcribed all isolated RNA, so they sequenced expressed TCRB transcripts. The data were produced by immunoSEQ multiplex PCR, yet TCRdb's version contains in-frame clones alone and is incomplete. The sample has around 340,000 clones, 6.5% to 10% seen once. The sample belongs to a study of beta chain features in type 1 diabetes. Study background: Sorted cells numbering roughly 98,000,000 were examined across all samples.

The V and J ends lost 6 bases and 12 bases respectively, with 15 bases between them. This CDR3 is 11 amino acids long. The V gene's germline CDR1 is SQVTM and CDR2 ANQGSEA. Study conclusions and caveats: Patients with Type 1 diabetes showed moderately but significantly shorter TCRB CDR3s in all four CD4+ subsets.

Blood was drawn once from each donor into heparinised tubes. The draws averaged about 120 mL. The TCR comes from a woman younger than 35 in good health. The chain carries TRBV29-1 and TRBJ2-1; possibly TRBD1 or TRBD2 for D (5 bases each). The sequenced sample was central memory CD4+ T cells from blood. The CDR3 spells CSVGRDRTQFF. In DNA, the CDR3 is TGCAGCGTGGGCCGGGACCGAACGCAGTTCTTC.